These T cell receptor beta chains were read from a single sample in a study of blood T cell repertoires in COVID-19. Clones were sequenced by immunoSEQ multiplex PCR, and TCRdb holds only the in-frame ones, with some missing. Of roughly 180,000 clones listed, 94% are singletons. The sequenced material came from peripheral blood. These receptors were taken from a man younger than 40 with COVID-19, enrolled during active disease. Both conserved end residues are part of each CDR3.

V,CDR3
TRBV6-5,CASSAGAYTEAFF
TRBV4-1,CASSQDRERKQFF
TRBV30,CAWSVSPRDRGRLTEAFF
TRBV28,CASSLRGGSYEQYF
TRBV7-2,CASSLSPVGQPQHF
TRBV13,CASSGGTFPFFTDTQYF
TRBV18,CASSPVDRTNTEAFF
TRBV5-1,CASSLGMGQGYVETQYF
TRBV10-1,CATLPWAEKDQPQHF
TRBV3-1/TRBV3-2,CASSLNTGQGDGYTF
TRBV5-6,CASSPVNTGELFF
TRBV6-5,CATRWEEDTGELFF
TRBV10-1,CASSPYRDTEAFF
TRBV27,CASRHRATNEKLFF
TRBV7-9,CASSFGQGGGYTF
TRBV18,CASQMNRDSDTEAFF
TRBV18,CASSPGQGREKLFF
TRBV2,CASRIRDRTQETQYF
TRBV19,CASSTKASTGTGAYEQYF
TRBV3-1/TRBV3-2,CASSQDLAGAPQPQHF
TRBV10-3,CAISERGGNTEAFF
TRBV6-1,CASSDMDRANEKLFF
TRBV5-1,CASSGSSYEQYF
TRBV5-4,CASSFKDSPNEQFF
TRBV11-1,CASSFAPDSGYTF
TRBV6-5,CASRNRDHYGYTF
TRBV14,CASSRGEGEKLFF
TRBV15,CATSRQDGDEQFF
TRBV4-1,CASSSQVFSGGRYEQFF
TRBV7-9,CASSALDRIRGATEQYF
TRBV10-3,CAIGGRGDQPQHF
TRBV11-3,CASSFLKTGTHGYTF
TRBV5-4,CASSPTYRGSGANVLTF